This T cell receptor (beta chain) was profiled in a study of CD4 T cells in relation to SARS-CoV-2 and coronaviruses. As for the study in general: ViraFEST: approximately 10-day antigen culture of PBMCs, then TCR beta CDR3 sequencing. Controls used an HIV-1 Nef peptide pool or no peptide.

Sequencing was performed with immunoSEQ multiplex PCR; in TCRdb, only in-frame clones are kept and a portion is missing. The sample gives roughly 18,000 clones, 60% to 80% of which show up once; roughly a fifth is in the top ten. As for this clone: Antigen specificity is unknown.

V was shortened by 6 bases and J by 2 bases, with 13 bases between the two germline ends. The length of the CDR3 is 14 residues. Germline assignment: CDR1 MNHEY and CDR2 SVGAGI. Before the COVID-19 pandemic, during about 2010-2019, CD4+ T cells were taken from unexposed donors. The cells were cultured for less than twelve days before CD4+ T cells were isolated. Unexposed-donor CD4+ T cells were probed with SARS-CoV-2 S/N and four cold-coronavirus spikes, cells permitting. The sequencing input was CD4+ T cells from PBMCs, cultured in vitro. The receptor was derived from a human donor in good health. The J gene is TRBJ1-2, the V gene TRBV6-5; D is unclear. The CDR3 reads CASRDLLRNYGYTF. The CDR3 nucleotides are TGTGCCAGCAGAGACCTACTCCGGAACTATGGCTACACCTTC.